Detailed here is one T cell receptor beta chain. Its antigen is unknown. Base-call qualities are not available, and no considerably larger clone is one nucleotide away. The data were obtained in a study of blood T cell repertoires in COVID-19 (dated by TCRdb to the early 2020s). About the investigation overall: Samples from collaborators originated in the United States, Italy and Spain and spanned both the acute and convalescent phases of COVID-19. The material from the prospective study consisted of cDNA or gDNA derived from T cells, B-cell-depleted T cells, or PBMCs. Samples came from the ongoing ImmuneRACE study (first 160 participants) plus 1,254 subjects from 6 global collaborators. The repertoires were released in a freely available public database meant as a resource for research on the immune response to SARS-CoV-2. Nearly every sample came with metadata listing a de-identified subject ID, COVID-19 status, age in years and sex. The dataset comprised deeply sampled blood TCRbeta repertoires from subjects exposed to, actively infected with, or recovered from COVID-19. Where HLA class I and class II types were available, the types were taken from metadata supplied by the sample provider, not from assay-based typing. What the study reported, not specific to this receptor: The amount of clinical and demographic metadata varied by source and participant and was provided uncurated.

Spanning cysteine to phenylalanine, the CDR3 consists of 14 amino acids. The kept DNA is CDR3 alone, 42 bases in frame from the first base. Reading the germline V gene gives CDR1 MNHEY and CDR2 SVGAGI. V loses 6 bases at its end and J loses 5 bases; junction bases beyond the gene matches: 10. The immunoSEQ Assay, a bias-controlled multiplex PCR, was used to amplify TCRbeta CDR3 regions from genomic DNA. As for the original processing: The number of nucleated cells in each sample was estimated by amplification of reference gene primers within the assay. Sequence reads were collapsed and filtered to measure the absolute abundance of every unique TCRbeta CDR3 rearrangement. For each sample, productive Simpson clonality was calculated as the square root of Simpson's diversity index over productive rearrangements. TCRdb provides this immuneACCESS table in a form limited to in-frame rearrangements. Some clones are lacking; in checked studies, under half of them reflect an unresolved V gene, and why the rest are absent is not known. D and trimming were read from the DNA, whereas the V and J calls and clone size are those reported in that table. Present in this sample are over 350,000 clones, approximately 90% of which were seen just once. The ten most abundant clones make up less than 1.5% of the sample.

Participants in the prospective study were aged about 18 to 90 years, lived in more than 20 United States geographic areas, and enrolled through a virtual design. In the prospective study, cohorts were assigned on the basis of participant-reported clinical history obtained from a screening survey and a study questionnaire. ImmuneRACE Cohort 3 recovered participants were defined by two consecutive negative NP/OP PCR tests, healthcare professional clearance, or symptom resolution. Each participant in the prospective study had whole blood, serum and a nasopharyngeal or oropharyngeal swab collected by mobile phlebotomists. Over a roughly 2-month period, participants in the prospective study had the option of providing additional blood draws and questionnaires. Before DNA extraction, prospective study blood samples were shipped either frozen or at room temperature.

The rearranged segments are TRBV6-5 and TRBJ2-7; the central 7 bases match TRBD1. This clonotype originated in a woman aged 18-29 years who had recovered from COVID-19. Source material: PBMCs or T cells enriched from blood (not recorded which). Read as DNA, the sequence is TGTGCCAGCAGGACCCTTTCGACAGGGAACGAGCAGTACTTC. It encodes CASRTLSTGNEQYF.